The T cell receptor beta chain under discussion was sequenced for a study of blood T cell repertoires in COVID-19. This clone was detected only once. The CDR3 totals 17 residues. J lost 1 base, V lost 4 bases, and 13 bases had no gene match. Germline values: CDR1 SGHRS, CDR2 YFSETQ. Study members were between roughly 18 and 100 years old and lived in approximately 25 US regions. Membership in each cohort depended on participant-reported clinical history. Exposed participants encountered a COVID-19 case during the 2 weeks preceding study entry. Here immunoSEQ multiplex PCR was the method, and the copy in TCRdb shows in-frame clones only, minus some. The sample has 350,000 to 400,000 clones; roughly 92% are singletons.

The TCR comes from a woman aged 40 to 50 who had been exposed to COVID-19. The chain links TRBV5-1 to TRBJ1-1; 7 positions match TRBD1. The sequenced sample consisted of PBMCs or T cells enriched from blood (not recorded which). As DNA, the CDR3 is TGCGCCAGCAGCGGGGCCAACAGGGGCCCGTGGAACACTGAAGCTTTCTTT. This sequence encodes CASSGANRGPWNTEAFF.